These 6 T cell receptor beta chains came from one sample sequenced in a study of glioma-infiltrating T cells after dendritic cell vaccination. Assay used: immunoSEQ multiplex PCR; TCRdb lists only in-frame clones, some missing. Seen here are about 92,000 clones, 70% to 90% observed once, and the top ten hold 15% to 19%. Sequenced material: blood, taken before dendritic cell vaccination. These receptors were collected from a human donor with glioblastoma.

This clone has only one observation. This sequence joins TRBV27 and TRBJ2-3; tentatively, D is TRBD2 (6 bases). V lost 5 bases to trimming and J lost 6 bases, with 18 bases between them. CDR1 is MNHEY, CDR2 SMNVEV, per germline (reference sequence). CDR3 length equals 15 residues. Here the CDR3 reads CASSKRPSVSDTQYF. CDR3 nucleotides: TGTGCCAGCAGTAAACGTCCTAGCGTAAGCGATACGCAGTATTTT.

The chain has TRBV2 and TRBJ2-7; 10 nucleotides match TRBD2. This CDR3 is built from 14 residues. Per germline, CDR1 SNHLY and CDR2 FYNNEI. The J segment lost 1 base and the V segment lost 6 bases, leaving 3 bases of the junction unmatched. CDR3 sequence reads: CASRVLAGSYEQYF. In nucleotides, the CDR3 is TGTGCCAGCAGGGTACTAGCGGGATCCTACGAGCAGTACTTC.

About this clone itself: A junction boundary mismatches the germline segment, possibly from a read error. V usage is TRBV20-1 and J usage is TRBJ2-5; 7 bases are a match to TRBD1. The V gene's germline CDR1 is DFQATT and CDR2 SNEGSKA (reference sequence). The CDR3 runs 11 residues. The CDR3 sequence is CSARDRTGLDF. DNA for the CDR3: TGCAGTGCTAGAGATCGGACAGGTCTTGACTTC.

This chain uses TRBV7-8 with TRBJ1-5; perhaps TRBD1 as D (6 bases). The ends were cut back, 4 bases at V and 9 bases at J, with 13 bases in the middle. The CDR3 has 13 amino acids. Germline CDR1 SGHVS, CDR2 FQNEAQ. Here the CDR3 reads CASSSQGPRPQHF. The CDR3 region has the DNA TGTGCCAGCAGCTCACAGGGTCCACGGCCCCAGCATTTT.

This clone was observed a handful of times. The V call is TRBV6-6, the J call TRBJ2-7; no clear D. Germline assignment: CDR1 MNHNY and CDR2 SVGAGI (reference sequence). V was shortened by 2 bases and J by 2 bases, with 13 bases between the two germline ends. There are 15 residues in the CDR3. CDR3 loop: CASSYGQASAYEQYF. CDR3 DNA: TGTGCCAGCAGTTACGGGCAGGCAAGTGCCTACGAGCAGTACTTC.

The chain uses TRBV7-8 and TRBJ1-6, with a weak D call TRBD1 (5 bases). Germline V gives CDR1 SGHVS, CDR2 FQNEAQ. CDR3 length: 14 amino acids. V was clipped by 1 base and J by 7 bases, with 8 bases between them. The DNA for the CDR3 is TGTGCCAGCAGCTTAGGGGCAGGGAATTCACCCCTCCACTTT. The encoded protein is CASSLGAGNSPLHF.